Below are 9 T cell receptor beta chains sequenced from a single sample in a study of T cell responses to AZD1222 COVID-19 vaccine. Profiling relied on immunoSEQ multiplex PCR, and the TCRdb table lists in-frame clones only, not all of them. The sample shows about 84,000 clones, roughly 85% of them seen only once. The sequences come from peripheral blood, collected on day 0 of AZD1222 vaccination. These receptor sequences come from an adult in good health.

The rearrangement joins TRBV4-2 to TRBJ1-2; a weak D match, TRBD1 (6 bases). Germline CDR1 is LGHNA and CDR2 is YNFKEQ. Deletions cut 0 bases from V and 2 bases from J, with 10 bases between. The CDR3 has 15 residues. The chain's CDR3 is CASSQEAGVNYGYTF. In nucleotides, the CDR3 is TGTGCCAGCAGCCAAGAAGCAGGGGTAAACTATGGCTACACCTTC.

The J gene is TRBJ2-1, the V gene TRBV11-1; a possible D gene is TRBD2 (5 bases). Trimming took off 7 bases at V and 10 bases at J, with 17 bases between the two ends. The CDR3 is 13 residues long. CDR1 SGHAT and CDR2 FQDESV come from the germline V gene (reference sequence). The CDR3 reads CASTLSEGDEQFF. The CDR3 coding sequence is TGTGCCAGCACTCTTTCTGAGGGAGACGAGCAGTTCTTC.

V usage is TRBV7-3 and J usage is TRBJ1-1; D ambiguous. V was clipped by 2 bases and J by 0 bases, with 13 bases between them. Germline-derived CDR1 and CDR2 are SGHTA and FQGTGA. The CDR3 sequence is 16 residues long. This CDR3 reads CASSLGPGVMNTEAFF. CDR3 nucleotide sequence: TGTGCCAGCAGCTTAGGCCCAGGCGTCATGAACACTGAAGCTTTCTTT.

The J gene is TRBJ2-1, the V gene TRBV29-1; perhaps TRBD2 as D (5 bases). This CDR3 comprises 14 residues. V was pared by 1 base and J by 1 base, with 8 bases between. In germline, CDR1 is SQVTM, CDR2 ANQGSEA. Here the CDR3 reads CSVEARGSYNEQFF. CDR3 sequence (DNA): TGCAGCGTTGAAGCTCGGGGTTCCTACAATGAGCAGTTCTTC.

The chain combines TRBV10-1 with TRBJ1-1, with D uncertain. Germline values: CDR1 WNHNN, CDR2 SYGVQD (reference sequence). The CDR3 is 14 amino acids. The V gene lost 3 bases and the J gene lost 0 bases, with 8 bases spanning the gap. The CDR3 DNA reads TGCGCCAGCAGTGACTCGGTCATGAACACTGAAGCTTTCTTT. This encodes CASSDSVMNTEAFF.

The chain has TRBV6-5 and TRBJ1-1; 7 positions match TRBD1. The germline gives CDR1 MNHEY, CDR2 SVGAGI. CDR3 length: 14 amino acids. Trimming removed 4 bases from V and 3 bases from J; junction bases left unmatched: 5. The CDR3 DNA reads as TGTGCCAGCAGTTTACAGGGGTCTGACACTGAAGCTTTCTTT. It specifies CASSLQGSDTEAFF.

This sequence joins TRBV6-2 or TRBV6-3 and TRBJ1-1; 7 nucleotides line up with TRBD1. Unmatched junction bases numbered 9, after V lost 0 bases and J lost 5 bases. Germline lookup yields CDR1 MNHEY and CDR2 SVGEGT. This CDR3 has 16 residues. The CDR3 DNA reads TGTGCCAGCAGTTACTCAGGGGGCGGTTACGGGACTGAAGCTTTCTTT. Translated: CASSYSGGGYGTEAFF.

This clone was seen once. The rearrangement links TRBV11-3 to TRBJ2-7; no definite D call. In germline, CDR1 is SGHNT, CDR2 YENEEA. The CDR3 covers 8 residues. V was shortened by 8 bases and J by 8 bases, with 4 bases between the two germline ends. CDR3 sequence reads: CASGKQYF. The CDR3 coding sequence is TGTGCCAGCGGTAAGCAGTACTTC.

J is TRBJ2-7 and V is TRBV6-6, with 11 bases matching TRBD2. This CDR3 has 16 residues. The junction had 5 bases not matched to a gene; V was cut back by 3 bases and J by 1 base. Looked up from germline, CDR1 is MNHNY and CDR2 is SVGAGI (reference sequence). CDR3 sequence (DNA): TGTGCCAGCAGTTATAGCGGGAGGGCCCATTCCTACGAGCAGTACTTC. This codes for CASSYSGRAHSYEQYF.